This T cell receptor beta chain was recovered during a study of blood T cell repertoires in COVID-19. Sequenced by immunoSEQ multiplex PCR; TCRdb stores in-frame clones only, minus some. The table includes approximately 140,000 clones, 87% detected once. This CDR3 region has 14 residues. V was pared by 5 bases and J by 0 bases, with 10 bases between. The germline CDR1 and CDR2 sequences are LNHDA and SQIVND (reference sequence). This sequence originates from a woman between 40 and 50 years old with acute or convalescent COVID-19. The sample comprised peripheral blood. The V gene is TRBV19, the J gene TRBJ1-1; D gene uncertain. This CDR3 reads CASSEPGLNTEAFF. The CDR3 DNA reads TGTGCCAGTAGTGAACCGGGGTTGAACACTGAAGCTTTCTTT.